This paragraph covers one T cell receptor beta chain sequence. The data stem from a study of blood T cell repertoires in COVID-19. Clones were sequenced by immunoSEQ multiplex PCR, and TCRdb holds only the in-frame ones, with some missing. Of 260,000 or so clones listed, 84% were seen once; the top ten hold approximately 9%. The receptor was derived from a human donor in a cohort sampled during active COVID-19. The specimen was peripheral blood.

The CDR3 DNA follows: TGTGCCAGCAGCAATCGACCCGAACCGGGACTAGCGGGGCTACGGGGCACAGATACGCAGTATTTT. Amino acid sequence: CASSNRPEPGLAGLRGTDTQYF. The chain employs TRBV21-1 and TRBJ2-3; TRBD2 is the table's D call, not checked against the DNA. TRBV21-1 is marked as a pseudogene. There are 22 residues in the CDR3.